This T cell receptor beta chain was found in a study of shared clonotypes between healthy human individuals. Turning to the study itself: CD4 naive and CD4 memory each took three plates per donor, while CD8 naive took two and CD8 memory one. Study observations and caveats: Naive subsets generally exceeded memory subsets in estimated richness.

Concerning this clone itself: The antigen is not known.

This CDR3 is built from 18 residues. From germline, CDR1 is MNHNS and CDR2 SASEGT. V lost 4 bases to trimming and J lost 0 bases, with 19 bases between them. For sorted subsets, approximately 0.2 ug DNA per replicate equaled around 28,000 T cell genomes. Generated by immunoSEQ multiplex PCR, the TCRdb table keeps only in-frame clones and is missing some. The table lists 2 million to 2.5 million clones, 90% to 96% of them singletons. All the donors were Caucasian adults who lived in Nashville, Tennessee. This TCR came from a man aged 18 to 35 in good health. The V call is TRBV6-1, the J call TRBJ2-4, with D possibly TRBD2 on 6 matching bases. Sequenced material: naive CD4+ T cells sorted from blood. Regarding subset: CD45RA+ positively selected. CDR3 sequence (DNA): TGTGCCAGCAGTGTGGGGGGAAAATGGCCTCAAGCCAAAAACATTCAGTACTTC. Amino acids: CASSVGGKWPQAKNIQYF.